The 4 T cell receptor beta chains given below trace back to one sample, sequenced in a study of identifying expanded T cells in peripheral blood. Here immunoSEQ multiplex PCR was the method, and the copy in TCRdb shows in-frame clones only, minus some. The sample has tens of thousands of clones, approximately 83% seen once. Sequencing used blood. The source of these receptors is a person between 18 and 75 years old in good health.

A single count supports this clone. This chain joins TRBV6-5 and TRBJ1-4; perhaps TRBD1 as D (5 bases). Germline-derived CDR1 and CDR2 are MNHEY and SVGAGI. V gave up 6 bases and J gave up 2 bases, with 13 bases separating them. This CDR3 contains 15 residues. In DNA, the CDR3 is TGTGCCAGCAGGCCCGACAGAGCCACTAATGAAAAACTGTTTTTT. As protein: CASRPDRATNEKLFF.

Here the CDR3 reads CASSLHRGSERYEQYF. The DNA for the CDR3 is TGTGCCAGCAGTTTGCACCGCGGGTCCGAACGCTACGAGCAGTACTTC. The J gene is TRBJ2-7, the V gene TRBV27, with D maybe TRBD2 (5 bases). Germline lookup yields CDR1 MNHEY and CDR2 SMNVEV (reference sequence). V lost 3 bases, J lost 3 bases, and 18 bases lay in between. There are 16 residues in the CDR3.

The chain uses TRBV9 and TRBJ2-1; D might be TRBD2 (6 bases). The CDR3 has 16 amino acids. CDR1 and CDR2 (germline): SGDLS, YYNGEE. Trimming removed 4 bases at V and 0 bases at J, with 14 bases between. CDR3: CASSLRVGGSYNEQFF. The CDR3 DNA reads TGTGCCAGCAGCCTCCGCGTCGGGGGCTCCTACAATGAGCAGTTCTTC.

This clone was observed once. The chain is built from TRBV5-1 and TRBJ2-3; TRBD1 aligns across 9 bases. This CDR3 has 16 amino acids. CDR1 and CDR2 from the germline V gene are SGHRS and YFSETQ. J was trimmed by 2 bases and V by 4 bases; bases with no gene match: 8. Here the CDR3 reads CASSKRGQGFTDTQYF. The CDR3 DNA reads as TGCGCCAGCAGCAAAAGGGGACAGGGATTCACAGATACGCAGTATTTT.